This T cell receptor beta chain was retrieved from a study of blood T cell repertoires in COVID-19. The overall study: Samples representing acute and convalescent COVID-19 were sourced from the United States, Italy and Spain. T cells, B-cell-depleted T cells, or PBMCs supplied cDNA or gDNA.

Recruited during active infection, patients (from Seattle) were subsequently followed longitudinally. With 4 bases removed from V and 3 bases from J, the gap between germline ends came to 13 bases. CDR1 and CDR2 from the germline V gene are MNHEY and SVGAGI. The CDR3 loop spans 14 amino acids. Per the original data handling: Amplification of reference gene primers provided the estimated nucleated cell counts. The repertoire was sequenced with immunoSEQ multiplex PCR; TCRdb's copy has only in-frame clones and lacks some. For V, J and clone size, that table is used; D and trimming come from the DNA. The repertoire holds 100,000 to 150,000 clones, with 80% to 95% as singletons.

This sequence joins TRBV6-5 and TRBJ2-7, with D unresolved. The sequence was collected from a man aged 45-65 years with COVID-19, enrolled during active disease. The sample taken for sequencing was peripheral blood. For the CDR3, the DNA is TGTGCCAGCAGTTTGGATCAGGTTCGCTACGAGCAGTACTTC. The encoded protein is CASSLDQVRYEQYF.